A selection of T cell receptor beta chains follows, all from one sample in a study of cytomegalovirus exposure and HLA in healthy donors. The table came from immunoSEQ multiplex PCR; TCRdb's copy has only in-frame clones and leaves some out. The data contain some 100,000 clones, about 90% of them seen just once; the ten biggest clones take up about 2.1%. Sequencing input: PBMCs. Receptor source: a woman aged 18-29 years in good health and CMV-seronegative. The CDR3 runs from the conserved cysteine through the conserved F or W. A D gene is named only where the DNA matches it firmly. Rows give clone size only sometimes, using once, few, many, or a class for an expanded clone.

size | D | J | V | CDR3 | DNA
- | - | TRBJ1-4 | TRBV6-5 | CASREDRREKLFF | TGTGCCAGCAGGGAAGACAGGCGTGAAAAACTGTTTTTT
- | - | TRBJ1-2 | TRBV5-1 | CASSPDRLLLYGYTF | TGCGCCAGCAGCCCGGACAGACTACTCCTTTATGGCTACACCTTC
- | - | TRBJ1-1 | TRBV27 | CASKGIKGVGTEAFF | TGTGCCAGCAAAGGTATCAAGGGGGTTGGGACTGAAGCTTTCTTT
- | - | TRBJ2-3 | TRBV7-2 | CASSFHRGSFTDTQYF | TGTGCCAGCAGCTTTCACCGGGGATCGTTCACAGATACGCAGTATTTT
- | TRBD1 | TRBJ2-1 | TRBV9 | CASSPGQGAFYNEQFF | TGTGCCAGCAGCCCCGGACAGGGGGCATTCTACAATGAGCAGTTCTTC
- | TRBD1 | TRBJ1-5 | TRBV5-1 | CASSQGTGGQPQHF | TGCGCCAGCAGCCAAGGGACAGGGGGCCAGCCCCAGCATTTT
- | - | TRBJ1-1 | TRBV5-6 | CASSLGTGNTEAFF | TGTGCCAGCAGCTTGGGTACAGGGAACACTGAAGCTTTCTTT
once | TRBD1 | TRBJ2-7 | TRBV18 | CARPAVDRALRDVSGSYEQYF | TGTGCCAGGCCCGCCGTAGACAGGGCGTTGAGAGACGTGTCGGGGTCCTACGAGCAGTACTTC
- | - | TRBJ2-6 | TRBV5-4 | CASSSAGANVLTF | TGTGCCAGCAGTTCCGCTGGGGCCAACGTCCTGACTTTC
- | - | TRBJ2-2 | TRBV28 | CASTLDGVTGELFF | TGTGCCAGCACGCTAGACGGCGTCACCGGGGAGCTGTTTTTT
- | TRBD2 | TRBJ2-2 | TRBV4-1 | CASERGRNTGELFF | TGCGCCAGCGAGCGGGGGCGGAACACCGGGGAGCTGTTTTTT
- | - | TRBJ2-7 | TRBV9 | CASSLHPNTEQYF | TGTGCCAGCAGCTTACATCCAAACACCGAGCAGTACTTC
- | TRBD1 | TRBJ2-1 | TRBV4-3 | CASSLRQGHYNEQFF | TGCGCCAGCAGCCTGAGACAGGGGCACTACAATGAGCAGTTCTTC
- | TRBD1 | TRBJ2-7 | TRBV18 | CASSPGTGGAEEQYF | TGTGCCAGCTCACCGGGGACAGGGGGCGCGGAGGAGCAGTACTTC
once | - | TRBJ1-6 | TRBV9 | CASSGTGSSYNSPLHF | TGTGCCAGCAGCGGCACGGGGAGCTCCTATAATTCACCCCTCCACTTT
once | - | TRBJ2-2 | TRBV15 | CATSRERPGTGELFF | TGTGCCACCAGCAGAGAAAGGCCAGGGACCGGGGAGCTGTTTTTT
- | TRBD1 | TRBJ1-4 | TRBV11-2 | CASSWTGTGSEKLFF | TGTGCCAGCAGCTGGACCGGGACAGGGAGTGAAAAACTGTTTTTT
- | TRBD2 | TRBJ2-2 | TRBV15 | CATSMGGLAGGRTTTGELFF | TGTGCCACCAGCATGGGGGGGCTAGCGGGGGGTCGGACCACCACCGGGGAGCTGTTTTTT
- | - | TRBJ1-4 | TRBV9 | CASSSGNNEKLFF | TGTGCCAGCAGTTCAGGGAATAATGAAAAACTGTTTTTT
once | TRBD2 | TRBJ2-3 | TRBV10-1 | CASRHGLAGGRNSSTDTQYF | TGCGCCAGCAGACACGGACTAGCGGGGGGCCGAAATTCTAGCACAGATACGCAGTATTTT
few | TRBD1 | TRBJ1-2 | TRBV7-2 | CASSLDRSGYTF | TGTGCCAGCAGCTTGGACAGGTCTGGCTACACCTTC
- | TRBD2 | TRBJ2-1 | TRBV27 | CASSLSRRPGTSGSYGNEQFF | TGTGCCAGCAGTTTATCGAGGCGGCCAGGGACTAGCGGGAGTTATGGCAATGAGCAGTTCTTC
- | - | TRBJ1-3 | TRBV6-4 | CASIPIGQGSGNTIYF | TGTGCCAGCATCCCCATTGGTCAGGGGAGTGGAAACACCATATATTTT
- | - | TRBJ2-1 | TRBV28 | CASAPGTFSYNEQFF | TGTGCCAGTGCTCCCGGGACTTTCTCCTACAATGAGCAGTTCTTC
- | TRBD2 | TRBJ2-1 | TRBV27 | CASTPRLLAANNEQFF | TGTGCCAGCACCCCACGTCTCCTAGCGGCCAACAATGAGCAGTTCTTC
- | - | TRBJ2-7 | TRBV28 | CATEPGIAVHEQYF | TGTGCCACCGAGCCAGGGATAGCCGTCCACGAGCAGTACTTC
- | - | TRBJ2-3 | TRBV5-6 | CASSPRLPFPDTQYF | TGTGCCAGCAGCCCCAGATTGCCTTTCCCAGATACGCAGTATTTT
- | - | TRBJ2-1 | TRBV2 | CASSPRQYNEQFF | TGTGCCAGCAGTCCTAGACAGTACAATGAGCAGTTCTTC
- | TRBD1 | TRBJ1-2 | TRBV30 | CAWSGGVFGYTF | TGTGCCTGGTCAGGGGGCGTCTTCGGCTACACCTTC
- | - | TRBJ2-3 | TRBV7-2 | CASRAMTDTQYF | TGTGCCAGCAGGGCAATGACAGATACGCAGTATTTT
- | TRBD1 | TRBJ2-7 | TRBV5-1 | CASSLMPGTGVYEQYF | TGCGCCAGCAGCTTGATGCCCGGGACAGGGGTCTACGAGCAGTACTTC
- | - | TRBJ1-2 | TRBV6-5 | CASRSSGNYGYTF | TGTGCCAGCAGAAGCTCGGGAAACTATGGCTACACCTTC
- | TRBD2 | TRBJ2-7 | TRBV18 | CASSPSGSPNEQYF | TGTGCCAGCTCACCGAGCGGGAGCCCCAACGAGCAGTACTTC
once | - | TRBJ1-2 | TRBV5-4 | CASSLDSIYGYTF | TGTGCCAGCAGCTTGGACAGTATCTATGGCTACACCTTC
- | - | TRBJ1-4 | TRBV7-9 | CASSFTGMANEKLFF | TGTGCCAGCAGCTTCACTGGTATGGCTAATGAAAAACTGTTTTTT
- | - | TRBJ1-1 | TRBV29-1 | CSGGDTMNTEAFF | TGCAGCGGGGGAGACACTATGAACACTGAAGCTTTCTTT
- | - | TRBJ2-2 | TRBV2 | CASSDDSYAGELFF | TGTGCCAGCAGTGATGACTCCTACGCCGGGGAGCTGTTTTTT
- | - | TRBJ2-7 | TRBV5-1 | CASSLGDGAYEQYF | TGCGCCAGCAGCTTGGGTGACGGAGCCTACGAGCAGTACTTC
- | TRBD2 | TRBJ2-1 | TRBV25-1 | CASSEPGGGRAGDEQFF | TGTGCCAGCAGTGAACCGGGGGGCGGGAGGGCCGGAGATGAGCAGTTCTTC
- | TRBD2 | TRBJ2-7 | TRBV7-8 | CASSNLAGDPGEQYF | TGTGCCAGCAGCAATCTAGCGGGAGACCCGGGCGAGCAGTACTTC
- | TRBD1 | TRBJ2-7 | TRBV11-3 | CASSLDLNGVQGREQYF | TGTGCCAGCAGCTTAGATCTTAACGGTGTACAGGGGCGGGAGCAGTACTTC
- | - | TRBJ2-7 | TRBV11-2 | CASSLGPGGGGPRSYEQYF | TGTGCCAGCAGCTTAGGTCCTGGGGGAGGAGGGCCACGCTCCTACGAGCAGTACTTC
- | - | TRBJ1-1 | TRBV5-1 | CASSPPSGAEAFF | TGCGCCAGCAGCCCCCCTTCCGGGGCTGAAGCTTTCTTT
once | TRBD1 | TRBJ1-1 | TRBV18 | CASSQGATEAFF | TGTGCCAGCTCACAGGGGGCCACTGAAGCTTTCTTT
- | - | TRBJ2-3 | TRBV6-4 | CASSVSAGSTDTQYF | TGTGCCAGCAGTGTCTCGGCGGGAAGCACAGATACGCAGTATTTT